A single T cell receptor (beta chain) is shown here with its context. Its target antigen remains unknown. The input lacks base qualities; no much larger clone sits a single base away. The time point label here, explained by the study, means: blood 4 weeks post-SBRT, at nephrectomy. The treatment or condition label of this sample denotes: 15 Gy SBRT to primary tumor, nephrectomy 4 weeks later. The samples were obtained from a clinical trial, where primary renal cell carcinomas were treated with 15 Gy stereotactic body radiation therapy and then removed by nephrectomy 4 weeks afterward. To follow tumor-enriched clonotypes, peripheral blood was collected serially from radiation-treated patients at baseline and again at 2 weeks and 4 weeks after SBRT. All patients had renal cell carcinoma with clear cell pathology. The QIAamp DNA Blood Mini Kit (Qiagen) was used to prepare genomic DNA for TCR sequencing. Samples were included in the analyses only if all quality control checks were passed.

The data belong to a study of radiation and T cells in renal cell carcinoma (dated by TCRdb to the early 2020s). For the study in its entirety: A total of approximately 53 samples underwent TCR beta sequencing, made up of some 26 tumors and around 27 peripheral blood samples. A total of 4 million to 5 million unique CDR3 nucleotide sequences, encoding fewer than 3,000,000 unique CDR3 amino acid sequences, were found across all 50 or so samples. The last blood draw occurred 4 weeks after radiation, at the same time as nephrectomy.

V is cut by 5 bases and J by 9 bases, and the space between the germline ends is 14 bases. In the germline V gene (reference sequence), CDR1 corresponds to SEHNR and CDR2 to FQNEAQ. The CDR3 spans 13 residues, from the cysteine through the phenylalanine. The read is trimmed to its CDR3 DNA, 39 bases read in frame from base 1. TCR beta libraries were generated from genomic DNA with the immunoSEQ kit, following the manufacturer's recommendations. For library preparation, a first multiplex PCR was performed with proprietary primers, followed by a second PCR in which unique barcodes were added, and bead cleanups were performed after each round. Each sample batch included a kit-provided positive control reaction and a negative control reaction. The final libraries underwent checking on an Agilent 4200 TapeStation D1000 ScreenTape, volumetric pooling, and quantification by qPCR. Sequencing was performed on an Illumina NextSeq500 using a MidOutput 150-cycle cartridge, with 156 Read1 cycles, 15 Index1 cycles, and the kit custom primers. The pooled library was loaded at 0.9 to 1 pM with a roughly 20% PhiX control spike-in. The original methods were these. Vendor-processed data were analyzed in R, with a clonotype defined as all T cells sharing the same CDR3 nucleotide sequence. In the clone abundance analyses, frequencies in each sample were normalized to that sample's 10,000 most abundant clones. Public T cell clones, averaging fewer than five per sample, were removed before analysis. A difference in abundance of at least 32-fold between compartments was used to define tumor-enriched and baseline blood-enriched clonotypes. A beta-binomial differential abundance model was used to identify clonotypes that were expanded or contracted between blood time points. Similarity between tumor and blood repertoires was quantified using the Baroni-Urbani and Buser coefficient, and groups were compared with two-tailed Wilcoxon tests in R. This immuneACCESS table, as held by TCRdb, lists in-frame sequences with V and J called but not all clones. Of the missing ones, under half trace to an unresolved V gene in checked studies; the others have no known cause. From that table come the V and J calls and clone size; the DNA was used to work out D and trimming. A total of about 86,000 clones appear in this sample, around 85% of them only once. Around 9.4% of the sample is held by the ten biggest clonotypes.

Overall study results and their limits: In blood, the top tumor clonotypes increased from baseline to 2 weeks after radiation and then shrank by 4 weeks, which suggests a temporary expansion of tumor-resident clones. Because pretreatment tumor biopsies were not available, the study could not determine whether clonotypes were already present within the tumor at baseline. Dynamics of the blood repertoire were not tracked past 4 weeks after treatment. With a single-armed trial design, the study had no way to address how radiation dose or scheduling affects the TCR repertoire.

This sequence originates from a man between 45 and 60 years old with renal cell carcinoma. The chain is assembled from TRBV7-9 and TRBJ2-1, with TRBD1 perhaps the D gene, on 6 matching bases. The starting material was blood, obtained from a patient whose treatment included radiotherapy and nephrectomy. The CDR3 region has the sequence CASSAEQGSEQFF. At the DNA level, the sequence is TGTGCCAGCAGCGCAGAACAGGGTTCTGAGCAGTTCTTC.